This T cell receptor (beta chain) is drawn from a study of shared clonotypes between healthy human individuals. About the study: Aged between 18 and 49, the donors were a couple of women and three men. Study-level findings and limits: It was expected that sequencing depth would affect clonotype sharing among donors.

The data were produced by immunoSEQ multiplex PCR, yet TCRdb's version contains in-frame clones alone and is incomplete. The data hold roughly 1,600,000 clones, with about 98.5% observed a single time. CDR1 SGHKS and CDR2 YYEKEE come from the germline V gene (reference sequence). The CDR3 covers 14 residues. V trimming: 0 bases; J trimming: 6 bases; junction bases outside the gene matches: 4. As for this clone: Its matching antigen is unknown.

This clonotype was obtained from a man under 40 in good health. The rearrangement links TRBV5-5 to TRBJ2-3, with 7 bases that match TRBD2. Sequenced sample: naive CD4+ T cells sorted from blood. Subset: CD45RA+ positively selected. The CDR3, as DNA: TGTGCCAGCAGCTTGGGTGCTAGCGGTGATACGCAGTATTTT. This sequence encodes CASSLGASGDTQYF.